This TCR beta chain was captured in a study of neoadjuvant nivolumab and ipilimumab in lung cancer. V was trimmed by 5 bases and J by 6 bases, leaving 13 bases between them. CDR3 length: 13 amino acids. Looked up from germline, CDR1 is SGHTA and CDR2 is FQGNSA. Sequencing used immunoSEQ multiplex PCR; TCRdb keeps in-frame clones, though not all of them. The top ten clones hold about 9.4% of a sample with over 20,000 clones, roughly 80% of them seen once. Sequencing was performed on tumor tissue, taken after neoadjuvant nivolumab, alone or with ipilimumab, at or shortly before surgery. This chain links TRBV7-2 with TRBJ1-2, with D possibly TRBD1 on 6 matching bases. The receptor's source is an adult with non-small cell lung cancer. For the CDR3, the DNA is TGTGCCAGCAGCAAAGGACAGACCCATGGCTACACCTTC. This gives the protein CASSKGQTHGYTF.